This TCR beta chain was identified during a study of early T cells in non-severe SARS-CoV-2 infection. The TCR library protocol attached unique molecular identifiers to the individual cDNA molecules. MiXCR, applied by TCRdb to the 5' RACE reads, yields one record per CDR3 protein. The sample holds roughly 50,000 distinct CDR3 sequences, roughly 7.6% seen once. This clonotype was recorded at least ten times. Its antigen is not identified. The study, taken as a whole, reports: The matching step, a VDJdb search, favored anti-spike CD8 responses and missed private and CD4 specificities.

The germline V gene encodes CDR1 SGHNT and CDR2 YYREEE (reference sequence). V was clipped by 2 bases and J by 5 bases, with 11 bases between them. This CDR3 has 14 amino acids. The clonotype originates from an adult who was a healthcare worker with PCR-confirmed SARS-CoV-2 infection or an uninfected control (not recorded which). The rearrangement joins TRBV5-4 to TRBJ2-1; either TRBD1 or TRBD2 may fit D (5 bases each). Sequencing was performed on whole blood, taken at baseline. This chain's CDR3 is CASSFGTEDNEQFF. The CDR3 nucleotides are TGTGCCAGCAGCTTCGGGACCGAGGACAATGAGCAGTTCTTC. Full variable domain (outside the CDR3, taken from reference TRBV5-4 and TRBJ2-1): ETGVTQSPTHLIKTRGQQVTLRCSSQSGHNTVSWYQQALGQGPQFIFQYYREEENGRGNFPPRFSGLQFPNYSSELNVNALELDDSALYLCASSFGTEDNEQFFGPGTRLTVL.